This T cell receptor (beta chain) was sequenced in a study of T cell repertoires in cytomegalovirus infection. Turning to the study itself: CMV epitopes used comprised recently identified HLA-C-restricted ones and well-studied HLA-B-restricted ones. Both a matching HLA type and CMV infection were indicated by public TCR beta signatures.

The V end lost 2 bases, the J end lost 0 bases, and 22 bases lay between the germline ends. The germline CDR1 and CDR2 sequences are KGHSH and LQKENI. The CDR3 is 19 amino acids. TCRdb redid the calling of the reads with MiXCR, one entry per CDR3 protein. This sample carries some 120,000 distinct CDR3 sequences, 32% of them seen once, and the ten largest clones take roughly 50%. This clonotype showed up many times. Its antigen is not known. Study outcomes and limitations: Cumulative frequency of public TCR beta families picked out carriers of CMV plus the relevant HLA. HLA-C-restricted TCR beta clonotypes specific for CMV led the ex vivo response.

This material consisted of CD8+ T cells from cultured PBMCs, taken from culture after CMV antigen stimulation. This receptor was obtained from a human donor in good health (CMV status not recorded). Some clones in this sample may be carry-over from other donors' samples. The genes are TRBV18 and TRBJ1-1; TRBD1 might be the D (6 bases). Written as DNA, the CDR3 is TGTGCCAGCTCACCAGTAGCGCAGGCAGAGGGACAAATGAACACTGAAGCTTTCTTT. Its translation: CASSPVAQAEGQMNTEAFF.